Shown below are 30 T cell receptor beta chains from a single sample sequenced in a study of radiation and T cells in renal cell carcinoma. Some clones are missing from TCRdb's copy, which holds only in-frame ones; the method was immunoSEQ multiplex PCR. Of 20,000 to 30,000 clones in the sample, over 45% were seen once. As for treatment: treatment-naive control, cytoreductive nephrectomy. The sequences come from tumor tissue, collected from a patient whose treatment was nephrectomy without radiotherapy. Receptor source: a man in his forties or fifties with renal cell carcinoma.

This clone was seen once. V is TRBV19 and J is TRBJ1-6; no firm D call. The CDR3 loop spans 16 amino acids. In germline, CDR1 is LNHDA, CDR2 SQIVND (reference sequence). V was clipped by 1 base and J by 5 bases, with 12 bases between them. This CDR3 reads CASSIGMGVDNSPLHF. The DNA of the CDR3 is TGTGCCAGTAGTATAGGAATGGGTGTTGATAATTCACCCCTCCACTTT.

This clone was detected a few times. V gene TRBV6-1 combines with J gene TRBJ1-3; D not certain. CDR3 size: 15 residues. V lost 2 bases to trimming and J lost 2 bases, with 10 bases between them. Per germline, CDR1 MNHNS and CDR2 SASEGT. The CDR3 is CASSETSSAGNTIYF. The CDR3, as DNA: TGTGCCAGCAGTGAAACATCCTCAGCTGGAAACACCATATATTTT.

A single count supports this clone. V is TRBV2 and J is TRBJ2-1; possibly TRBD2 for D (6 bases). CDR1 SNHLY and CDR2 FYNNEI come from the germline V gene. Trimming shortened V by 4 bases and J by 3 bases, and 16 bases separated the two germline ends. The CDR3 runs to 16 residues. The CDR3 region is CASSVPRTTYYNEQFF. CDR3 DNA sequence: TGTGCCAGCAGTGTGCCCCGGACTACCTACTACAATGAGCAGTTCTTC.

Comments on this clone: This same CDR3 is encoded by further DNA sequences in the sample. This chain connects TRBV5-1 to TRBJ1-1; D gene unclear. The CDR3 has 12 residues. Trimming took 0 bases from V and 11 from J, leaving 11 bases between them. CDR1 is SGHRS, CDR2 YFSETQ, per germline. The CDR3 is CASSLVGRYAFF. As DNA, the CDR3 is TGCGCCAGCAGCTTGGTCGGTAGGTACGCTTTCTTT.

This clone has a handful of counts. This rearrangement joins TRBV5-4 to TRBJ2-4, with 10 bases identical to TRBD1. With V trimmed by 0 bases and J by 2 bases, 2 bases remained unmatched. CDR3 size: 16 residues. Germline V gene lookup returns CDR1 SGHNT and CDR2 YYREEE (reference sequence). The CDR3 reads CASSLGQGASKNIQYF. CDR3 in DNA: TGTGCCAGCAGCTTGGGACAGGGGGCCTCCAAAAACATTCAGTACTTC.

A few counts support this clone. This chain connects TRBV29-1 to TRBJ1-4, with D tentatively TRBD1 (5 bases). The CDR3 is 13 residues long. Germline V gene data show CDR1 as SQVTM and CDR2 as ANQGSEA. Trimming pared 4 bases from V and 8 bases from J, leaving 14 bases between. CDR3 DNA sequence: TGCAGCGTTGGAGACAGCCGCGAGGAAAAACTGTTTTTT. This codes for CSVGDSREEKLFF. Based on the CDR3 plus reference TRBV29-1 and TRBJ1-4, the full variable domain is SAVISQKPSRDICQRGTSLTIQCQVDSQVTMMFWYRQQPGQSLTLIATANQGSEATYESGFVIDKFPISRPNLTFSTLTVSNMSPEDSSIYLCSVGDSREEKLFFGSGTQLSVL.

This chain joins TRBV9 and TRBJ1-1, with a tentative D call TRBD1 (5 bases). The CDR3 spans 14 residues. The V and J ends lost 3 bases and 4 bases respectively, with 13 bases between them. Per the germline V gene, CDR1 is SGDLS and CDR2 is YYNGEE. Written as DNA, the CDR3 is TGTGCCAGCAGCGCCCCTGACGGGGGCACTGAAGCTTTCTTT. Amino acids: CASSAPDGGTEAFF.

There are many counts of this clone. CDR3 amino acids: CASSPRQVSSYEQYV. The CDR3 nucleotides read TGTGCCAGCAGCCCTCGACAGGTAAGCTCCTACGAGCAGTACGTC. The rearrangement links TRBV11-2 to TRBJ2-7; the D gene is possibly TRBD1 (6 bases). Looked up from germline, CDR1 is SGHAT and CDR2 is FQNNGV. The CDR3 runs to 15 residues. V was clipped by 5 bases and J by 0 bases, with 14 bases between them.

The chain couples TRBV7-2 to TRBJ1-6; 9 bases line up with TRBD1. The germline gives CDR1 SGHTA, CDR2 FQGNSA. The CDR3 loop spans 15 amino acids. J gave up 9 bases and V 4 bases, and 7 bases lay outside the gene matches. The CDR3 loop is CASSSRQGGGSPLHF. The CDR3 nucleotides are TGTGCCAGCAGCTCCCGACAGGGGGGTGGTTCACCCCTCCACTTT.

The rearrangement uses TRBV5-1 and TRBJ2-6; the D call may be TRBD1 or TRBD2 (5 bases each). The V gene's germline CDR1 is SGHRS and CDR2 YFSETQ. V lost 4 bases to trimming and J lost 0 bases, with 8 bases between them. This CDR3 region has 15 residues. Here the CDR3 DNA reads TGCGCCAGCAGCCGGGACCTCTCTGGGGCCAACGTCCTGACTTTC. As protein: CASSRDLSGANVLTF.

The chain links TRBV27 to TRBJ2-3; TRBD2 matches at 7 bases. Looked up from germline, CDR1 is MNHEY and CDR2 is SMNVEV (reference sequence). The CDR3 loop spans 17 amino acids. Trimming took 0 bases from V and 0 from J; bases not matched to a gene: 6. CDR3 in DNA: TGTGCCAGCAGTTTATCGGGGGAGGGTAGAAGCACAGATACGCAGTATTTT. Protein: CASSLSGEGRSTDTQYF.

This clone was observed a few times. The rearrangement links TRBV11-2 to TRBJ1-1; no reliable D call. Germline values: CDR1 SGHAT, CDR2 FQNNGV. The ends were cut back, 1 base at V and 1 base at J, with 4 bases in the middle. CDR3 length: 13 residues. In nucleotides, the CDR3 is TGTGCCAGCAGCTTAGGACAGAACACTGAAGCTTTCTTT. This gives the protein CASSLGQNTEAFF. Complete variable domain (other parts from reference TRBV11-2 and TRBJ1-1): EAGVAQSPRYKIIEKRQSVAFWCNPISGHATLYWYQQILGQGPKLLIQFQNNGVVDDSQLPKDRFSAERLKGVDSTLKIQPAKLEDSAVYLCASSLGQNTEAFFGQGTRLTVV.

This clone is medium-sized within its sample. The V and J genes are TRBV4-3 and TRBJ2-3; 8 positions agree with TRBD1. This CDR3 is built from 15 residues. CDR1 and CDR2 from the germline V gene are LGHNA and YSLEER. Trimming cost V 1 base and J 6 bases; bases outside gene matches: 6. The CDR3 DNA follows: TGCGCCAGCAGCCAAGGGACAGGGTCAGTGGATACGCAGTATTTT. It is translated as CASSQGTGSVDTQYF.

In its sample, this clone is medium-sized. This rearrangement joins TRBV13 to TRBJ2-7; a possible D gene is TRBD2 (5 bases). CDR3 length equals 14 residues. Trimming removed 2 bases from V and 7 bases from J, with 15 bases in between. Germline V CDR1 and CDR2: PRHDT, FYEKMQ (reference sequence). The CDR3 bases are TGTGCCAGCAGCTTAACGCCCCTAGCTGGTGAGCAGTACGTC. Translated: CASSLTPLAGEQYV.

The gene calls are TRBV6-6 and TRBJ2-3, with 7 bases lining up with TRBD1. In germline, CDR1 is MNHNY, CDR2 SVGAGI (reference sequence). CDR3 length: 14 residues. J lost 5 bases, V lost 5 bases, and 7 bases had no gene match. The CDR3 protein is CASSQQGWKDTQYF. In DNA, the CDR3 is TGTGCCAGCAGTCAACAGGGGTGGAAAGATACGCAGTATTTT.

This chain joins TRBV6-4 and TRBJ1-2, with D possibly matching TRBD1 (5 bases). CDR3 length: 12 residues. Deletions cut 10 bases from V and 3 bases from J, with 12 bases between. CDR1 is MRHNA and CDR2 is SNTAGT in the germline V gene. The CDR3 loop is CATGDRHYGYTF. CDR3 coding DNA: TGTGCCACCGGGGACCGGCACTATGGCTACACCTTC.

The chain employs TRBV7-6 and TRBJ1-2; 7 bases line up with TRBD1. The V and J ends lost 6 bases and 4 bases, in that order; junction bases with no gene match: 5. The CDR3 sequence is 13 residues long. Germline CDR1 and CDR2: SGHVS and FNYEAQ. In DNA form, the CDR3 reads TGTGCCAGCAGTCCGACAGGGACCTATGGCTACACCTTC. Amino acid sequence: CASSPTGTYGYTF. The whole variable domain, filled in from reference TRBV7-6 and TRBJ1-2, reads GAGVSQSPRYKVTKRGQDVALRCDPISGHVSLYWYRQALGQGPEFLTYFNYEAQQDKSGLPNDRFSAERPEGSISTLTIQRTEQRDSAMYRCASSPTGTYGYTFGSGTRLTVV.

This clone came up a few times. V and J are TRBV7-6 and TRBJ2-3; 10 nucleotides line up with TRBD2. V lost 1 base, J lost 5 bases, and 12 bases stayed unmatched. This CDR3 is 18 amino acids long. Germline V gives CDR1 SGHVS, CDR2 FNYEAQ. For the CDR3, the DNA is TGTGCCAGCAGCTTAGGAGCGGGGGGGCCTGATGAGAGAGATACGCAGTATTTT. This codes for CASSLGAGGPDERDTQYF. The whole variable domain, filled in from reference TRBV7-6 and TRBJ2-3, reads GAGVSQSPRYKVTKRGQDVALRCDPISGHVSLYWYRQALGQGPEFLTYFNYEAQQDKSGLPNDRFSAERPEGSISTLTIQRTEQRDSAMYRCASSLGAGGPDERDTQYFGPGTRLTVL.

V and J are TRBV4-1 and TRBJ2-3; 9 nucleotides align to TRBD2. Germline V gene lookup returns CDR1 MGHRA and CDR2 YSYEKL. There are 15 residues in the CDR3. The junction had 8 bases not matched to a gene; V was cut back by 3 bases and J by 7 bases. The CDR3 DNA sequence: TGCGCCAGCAGCCAGGGGGCGGGGGGGCTATATACGCAGTATTTT. Protein sequence: CASSQGAGGLYTQYF.

V is TRBV30 and J is TRBJ1-1, with D possibly TRBD1 on 6 matching bases. The CDR3 extends over 12 amino acids. The V end lost 4 bases, the J end lost 4 bases, and 10 bases lay between the germline ends. Germline V gives CDR1 GTSNPN, CDR2 SVGIG (reference sequence). CDR3 in amino acids: CAWTGDGTEAFF. CDR3 sequence (DNA): TGTGCCTGGACAGGGGATGGCACTGAAGCTTTCTTT.

The chain is built from TRBV10-3 and TRBJ1-2, with 9 bases fitting TRBD1. Trimming removed 2 bases from V and 7 bases from J; junction bases left unmatched: 17. The CDR3 runs to 18 residues. In germline, CDR1 is ENHRY, CDR2 SYGVKD. The CDR3 bases are TGTGCCATCAGTGAGCCGGGACAGGGACTAGGGATAGCAGGTGGCTACACCTTC. Its protein product is CAISEPGQGLGIAGGYTF.

This chain links TRBV15 with TRBJ1-2; D is uncertain. The CDR3 has 15 amino acids. CDR1 LNHNV and CDR2 YYDKDF come from the germline V gene (reference sequence). The V gene lost 0 bases and the J gene lost 4 bases, with 12 bases spanning the gap. The CDR3 sequence is CATSRDYEQSYGYTF. The DNA of the CDR3 is TGTGCCACCAGCAGAGATTATGAACAGTCCTATGGCTACACCTTC. Supplemented by reference TRBV15 and TRBJ1-2, the full variable domain reads DAMVIQNPRYQVTQFGKPVTLSCSQTLNHNVMYWYQQKSSQAPKLLFHYYDKDFNNEADTPDNFQSRRPNTSFCFLDIRSPGLGDTAMYLCATSRDYEQSYGYTFGSGTRLTVV.

The rearrangement joins TRBV7-2 to TRBJ1-5, with D unresolved. The germline gives CDR1 SGHTA, CDR2 FQGNSA. Deletions cut 5 bases from V and 5 bases from J, with 7 bases between. The CDR3 has 12 amino acids. The CDR3 here is CASSADDQPQHF. The CDR3 nucleotides are TGTGCCAGCAGCGCAGACGATCAGCCCCAGCATTTT.

The V call is TRBV30, the J call TRBJ1-1; no clear D. The germline gives CDR1 GTSNPN, CDR2 SVGIG (reference sequence). CDR3 length: 14 residues. V lost 2 bases, J lost 1 base, and 11 bases lay in between. CDR3 DNA sequence: TGTGCCTGGAGTAGAGCCGGGAAGAACACTGAAGCTTTCTTT. It translates to CAWSRAGKNTEAFF.

This clone has more than one count but fewer than ten. The chain combines TRBV6-4 with TRBJ2-7; D is unclear. The CDR3 covers 15 residues. V lost 7 bases, J lost 3 bases, and 19 bases lay in between. Per germline, CDR1 MRHNA and CDR2 SNTAGT. In DNA, the CDR3 is TGTGCCAGCAACCCCTGGGCCGGTCTTCACTACGAGCAGTACGTC. This translates into CASNPWAGLHYEQYV.

There are a few counts of this clone. The J gene is TRBJ1-1, the V gene TRBV18, with D tentatively TRBD1 (6 bases). V lost 3 bases and J lost 5, with 13 bases in between. This CDR3 has 14 amino acids. Germline-derived CDR1 and CDR2 are KGHSH and LQKENI. The DNA of the CDR3 is TGTGCCAGCTCACCCCTTACAGGGAGTACTGAAGCTTTCTTT. This codes for CASSPLTGSTEAFF.

The chain is built from TRBV14 and TRBJ1-1; D is unclear. Germline CDR1 reads SGHDN; CDR2 reads FVKESK. Trimming removed 5 bases from V and 8 bases from J, with 15 bases in between. The CDR3 totals 13 residues. CDR3 sequence reads: CASSLITSEEAFF. The CDR3 DNA reads TGTGCCAGCAGCTTGATTACCAGTGAAGAAGCTTTCTTT.

This sequence joins TRBV5-4 and TRBJ2-5; the D gene is possibly TRBD1 (5 bases). The CDR3 is 15 amino acids. V was clipped by 3 bases and J by 5 bases, with 17 bases between them. The germline V gene has CDR1 SGHNT and CDR2 YYREEE (reference sequence). CDR3 residues: CASSSKGFHVETQYF. The DNA of the CDR3 is TGTGCCAGCAGCTCAAAGGGGTTTCATGTCGAGACCCAGTACTTC.

The rearrangement links TRBV19 to TRBJ2-5, with D possibly matching TRBD2 (6 bases). This CDR3 is 15 amino acids long. Per the germline V gene, CDR1 is LNHDA and CDR2 is SQIVND (reference sequence). The V end lost 7 bases, the J end lost 2 bases, and 17 bases lay between the germline ends. The CDR3 sequence is CASTPGRGSQETQYF. The CDR3 nucleotides are TGTGCCAGTACTCCCGGGCGGGGATCGCAAGAGACCCAGTACTTC.

The chain carries TRBV7-9 and TRBJ2-7; a possible D gene is TRBD2 (6 bases). The CDR3 spans 13 residues. Trimming removed 8 bases from V and 2 bases from J, with 13 bases in between. Germline CDR1 and CDR2: SEHNR and FQNEAQ (reference sequence). The CDR3 DNA sequence: TGTGCCAGCGAACGGGACTTTGCCTACGAGCAGTACTTC. Its protein is CASERDFAYEQYF.